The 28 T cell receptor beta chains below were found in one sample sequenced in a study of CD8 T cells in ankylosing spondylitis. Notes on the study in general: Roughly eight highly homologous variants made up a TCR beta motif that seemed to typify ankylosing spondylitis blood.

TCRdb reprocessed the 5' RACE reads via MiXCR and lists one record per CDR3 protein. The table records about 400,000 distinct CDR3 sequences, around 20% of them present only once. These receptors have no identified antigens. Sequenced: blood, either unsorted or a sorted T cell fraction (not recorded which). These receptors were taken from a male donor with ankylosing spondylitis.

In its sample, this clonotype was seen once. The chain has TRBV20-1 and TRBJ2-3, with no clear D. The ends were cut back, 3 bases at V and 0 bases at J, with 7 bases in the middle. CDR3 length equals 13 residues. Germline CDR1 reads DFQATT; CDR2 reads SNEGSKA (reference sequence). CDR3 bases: TGCAGTGCTAGCCCGCAGAGCACAGATACGCAGTATTTT. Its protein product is CSASPQSTDTQYF.

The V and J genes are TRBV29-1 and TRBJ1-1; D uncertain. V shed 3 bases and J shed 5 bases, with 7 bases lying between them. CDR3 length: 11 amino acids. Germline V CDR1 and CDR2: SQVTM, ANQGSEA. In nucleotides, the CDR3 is TGCAGCGTTGAGGGGAGGACTGAAGCTTTCTTT. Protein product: CSVEGRTEAFF.

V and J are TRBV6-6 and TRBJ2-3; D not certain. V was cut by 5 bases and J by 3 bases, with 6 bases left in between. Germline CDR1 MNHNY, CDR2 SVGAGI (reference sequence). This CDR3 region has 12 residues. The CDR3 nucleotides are TGTGCCAGCAGTAAAGAAACAGATACGCAGTATTTT. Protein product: CASSKETDTQYF.

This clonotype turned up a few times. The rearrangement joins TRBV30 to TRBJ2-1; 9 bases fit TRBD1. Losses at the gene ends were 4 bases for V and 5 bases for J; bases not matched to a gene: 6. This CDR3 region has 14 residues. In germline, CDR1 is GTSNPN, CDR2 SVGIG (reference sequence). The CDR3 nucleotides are TGTGCCTGGATATTGGGGACAGGGAACAATGAGCAGTTCTTC. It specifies CAWILGTGNNEQFF.

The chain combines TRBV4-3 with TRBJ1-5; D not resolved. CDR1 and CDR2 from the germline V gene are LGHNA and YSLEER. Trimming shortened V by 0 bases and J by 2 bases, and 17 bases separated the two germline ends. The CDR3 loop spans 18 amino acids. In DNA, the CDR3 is TGCGCCAGCAGCCAAGAACTCAAGGCCGGGTTGGGCAATCAGCCCCAGCATTTT. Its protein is CASSQELKAGLGNQPQHF.

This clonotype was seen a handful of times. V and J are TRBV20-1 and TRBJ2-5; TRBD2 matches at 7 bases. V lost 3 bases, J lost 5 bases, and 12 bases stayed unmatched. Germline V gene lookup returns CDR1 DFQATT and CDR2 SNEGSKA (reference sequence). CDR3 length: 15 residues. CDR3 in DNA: TGCAGTGCTAGGGGAGGCGGGAGAGGGATCGAGACCCAGTACTTC. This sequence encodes CSARGGGRGIETQYF.

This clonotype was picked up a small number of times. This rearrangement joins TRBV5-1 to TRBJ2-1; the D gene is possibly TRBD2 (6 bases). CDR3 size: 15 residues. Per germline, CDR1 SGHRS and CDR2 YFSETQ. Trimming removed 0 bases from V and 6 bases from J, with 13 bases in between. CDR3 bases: TGCGCCAGCAGCTTGGAGGCAGGGAGGCTCAATGAGCAGTTCTTC. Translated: CASSLEAGRLNEQFF.

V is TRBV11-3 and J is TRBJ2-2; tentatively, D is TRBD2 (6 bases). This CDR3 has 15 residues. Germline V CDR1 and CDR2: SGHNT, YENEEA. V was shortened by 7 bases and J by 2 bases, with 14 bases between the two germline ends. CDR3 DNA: TGTGCCAGCACCTCGGGACTTGCCAACACCGGGGAGCTGTTTTTT. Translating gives CASTSGLANTGELFF.

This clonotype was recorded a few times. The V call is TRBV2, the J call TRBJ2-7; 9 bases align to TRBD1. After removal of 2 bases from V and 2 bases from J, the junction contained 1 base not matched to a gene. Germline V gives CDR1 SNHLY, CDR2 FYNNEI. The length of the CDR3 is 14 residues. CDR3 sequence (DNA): TGTGCCAGCAGTGAAAGACAGGGGGCCTACGAGCAGTACTTC. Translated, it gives CASSERQGAYEQYF.

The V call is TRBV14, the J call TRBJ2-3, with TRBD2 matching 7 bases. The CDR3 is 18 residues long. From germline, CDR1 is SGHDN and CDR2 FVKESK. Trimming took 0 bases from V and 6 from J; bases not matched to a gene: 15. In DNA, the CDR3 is TGTGCCAGCAGCCAAGATCCTCCGGGGGGAGCGGCGTCGGATACGCAGTATTTT. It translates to CASSQDPPGGAASDTQYF.

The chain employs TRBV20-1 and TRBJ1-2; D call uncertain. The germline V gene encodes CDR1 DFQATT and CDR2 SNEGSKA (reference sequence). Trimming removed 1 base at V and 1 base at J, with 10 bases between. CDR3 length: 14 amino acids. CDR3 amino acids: CSARVARLNYGYTF. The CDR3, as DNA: TGCAGTGCTAGAGTGGCCAGGCTTAACTATGGCTACACCTTC.

This CDR3 reads CSGEQGRETQYF. DNA of the CDR3: TGCAGCGGCGAACAGGGCCGGGAGACCCAGTACTTC. The chain combines TRBV29-1 with TRBJ2-5, with a tentative D call TRBD1 (6 bases). The CDR3 runs 12 residues. The V end lost 7 bases, the J end lost 5 bases, and 14 bases lay between the germline ends. Germline values: CDR1 SQVTM, CDR2 ANQGSEA.

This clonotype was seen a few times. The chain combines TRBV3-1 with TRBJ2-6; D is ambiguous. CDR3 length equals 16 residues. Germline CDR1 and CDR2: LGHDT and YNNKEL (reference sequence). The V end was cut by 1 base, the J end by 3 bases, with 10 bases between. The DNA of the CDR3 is TGTGCCAGCAGCCAAGTTCAGACTTTTGGGGCCAACGTCCTGACTTTC. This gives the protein CASSQVQTFGANVLTF.

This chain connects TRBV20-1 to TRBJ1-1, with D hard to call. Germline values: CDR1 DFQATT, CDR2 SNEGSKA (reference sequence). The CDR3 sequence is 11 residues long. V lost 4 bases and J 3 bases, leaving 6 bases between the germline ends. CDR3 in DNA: TGCAGTGCTATGGGCGACACTGAAGCTTTCTTT. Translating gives CSAMGDTEAFF.

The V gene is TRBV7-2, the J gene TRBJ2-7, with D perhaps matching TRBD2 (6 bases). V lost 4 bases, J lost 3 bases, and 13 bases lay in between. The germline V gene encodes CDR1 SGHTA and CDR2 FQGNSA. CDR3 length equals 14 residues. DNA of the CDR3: TGTGCCAGCAGCTACCGGGACTCATACTACGAGCAGTACTTC. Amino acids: CASSYRDSYYEQYF.

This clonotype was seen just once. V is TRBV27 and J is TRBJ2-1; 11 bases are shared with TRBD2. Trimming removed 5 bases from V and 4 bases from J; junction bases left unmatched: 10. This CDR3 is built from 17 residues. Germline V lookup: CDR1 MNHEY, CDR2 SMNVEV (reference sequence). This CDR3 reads CASSRLTSGTSYNEQFF. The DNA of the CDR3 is TGTGCCAGCAGTCGCCTGACTAGCGGGACATCTTACAATGAGCAGTTCTTC.

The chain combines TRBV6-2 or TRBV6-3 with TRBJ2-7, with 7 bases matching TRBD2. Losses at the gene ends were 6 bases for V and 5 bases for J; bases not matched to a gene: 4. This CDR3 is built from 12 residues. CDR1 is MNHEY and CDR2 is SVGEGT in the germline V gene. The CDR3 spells CASSSSGDEQYF. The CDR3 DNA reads TGTGCCAGCAGCTCAAGCGGGGACGAGCAGTACTTC.

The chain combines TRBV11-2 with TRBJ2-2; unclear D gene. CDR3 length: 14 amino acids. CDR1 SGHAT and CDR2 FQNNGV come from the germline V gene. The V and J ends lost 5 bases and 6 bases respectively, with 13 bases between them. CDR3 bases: TGTGCCAGCAGCCCCATGAGCGCGGCCGGGGAGCTGTTTTTT. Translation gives CASSPMSAAGELFF.

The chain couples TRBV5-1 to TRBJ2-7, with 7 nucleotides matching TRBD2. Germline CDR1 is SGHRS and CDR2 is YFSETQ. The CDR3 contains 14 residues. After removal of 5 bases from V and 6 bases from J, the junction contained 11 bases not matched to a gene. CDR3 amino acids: CASSLGTTPSEQYF. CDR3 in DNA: TGCGCCAGCAGTCTTGGGACTACCCCTTCCGAGCAGTACTTC.

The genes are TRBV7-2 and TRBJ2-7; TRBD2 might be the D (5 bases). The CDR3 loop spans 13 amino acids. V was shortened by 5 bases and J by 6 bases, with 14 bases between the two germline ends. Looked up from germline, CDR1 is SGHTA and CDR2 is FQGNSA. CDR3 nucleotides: TGTGCCAGCAGCCTGGAGGTGGCTGTCGAGCAGTACTTC. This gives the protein CASSLEVAVEQYF. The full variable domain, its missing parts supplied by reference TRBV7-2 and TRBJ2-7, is GAGVSQSPSNKVTEKGKDVELRCDPISGHTALYWYRQSLGQGLEFLIYFQGNSAPDKSGLPSDRFSAERTGGSVSTLTIQRTQQEDSAVYLCASSLEVAVEQYFGPGTRLTVT.

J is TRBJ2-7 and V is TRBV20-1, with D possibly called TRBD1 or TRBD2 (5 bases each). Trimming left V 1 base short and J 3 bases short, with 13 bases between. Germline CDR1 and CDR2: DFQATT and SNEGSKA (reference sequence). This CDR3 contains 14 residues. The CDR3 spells CSARGEGNIYEQYF. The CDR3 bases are TGCAGTGCTAGAGGTGAGGGGAATATCTACGAGCAGTACTTC.

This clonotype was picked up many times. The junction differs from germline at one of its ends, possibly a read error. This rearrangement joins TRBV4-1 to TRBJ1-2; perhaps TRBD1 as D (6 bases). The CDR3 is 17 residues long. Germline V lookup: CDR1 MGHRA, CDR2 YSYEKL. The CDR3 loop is CASTQEGSGVDNYGYTF. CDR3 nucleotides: TGCGCCAGCACCCAAGAGGGGTCAGGGGTGGATAACTATGGCTACACCTTC.

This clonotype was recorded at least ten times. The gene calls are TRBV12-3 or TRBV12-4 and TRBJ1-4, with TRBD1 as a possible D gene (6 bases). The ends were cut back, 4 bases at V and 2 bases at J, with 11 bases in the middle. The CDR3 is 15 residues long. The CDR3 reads CASSYVGQTNEKLFF. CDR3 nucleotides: TGTGCCAGCAGTTATGTTGGACAGACTAATGAAAAACTGTTTTTT.

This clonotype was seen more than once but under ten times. CDR3 residues: CSVLAGDRETQYF. Written as DNA, the CDR3 is TGCAGCGTCCTAGCGGGAGATCGAGAGACCCAGTACTTC. The chain links TRBV29-1 to TRBJ2-5; TRBD2 matches 10 bases. The CDR3 length is 13 residues. CDR1 and CDR2 from the germline V gene are SQVTM and ANQGSEA. With 6 bases clipped from V and 4 bases from J, the junction kept 5 bases outside the gene matches.

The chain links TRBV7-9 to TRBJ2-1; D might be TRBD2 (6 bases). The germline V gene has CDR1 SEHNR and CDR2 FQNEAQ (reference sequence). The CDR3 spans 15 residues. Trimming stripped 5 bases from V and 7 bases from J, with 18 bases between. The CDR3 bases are TGTGCCAGCAGCGCCAGGCGGGGCGGAGGGAATGAGCAGTTCTTC. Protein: CASSARRGGGNEQFF.

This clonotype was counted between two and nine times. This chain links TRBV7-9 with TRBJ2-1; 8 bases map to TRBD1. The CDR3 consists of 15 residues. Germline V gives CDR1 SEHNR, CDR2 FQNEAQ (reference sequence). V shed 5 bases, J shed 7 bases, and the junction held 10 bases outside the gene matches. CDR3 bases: TGTGCCAGCAGCGTAGGACAGGGTCTCTGGAATGAGCAGTTCTTC. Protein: CASSVGQGLWNEQFF.

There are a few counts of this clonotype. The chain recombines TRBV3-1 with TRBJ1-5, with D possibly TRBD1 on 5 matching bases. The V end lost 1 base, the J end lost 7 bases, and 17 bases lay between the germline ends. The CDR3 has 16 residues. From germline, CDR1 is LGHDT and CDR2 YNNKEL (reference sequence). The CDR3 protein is CASSQGRPTRGQPQHF. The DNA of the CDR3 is TGTGCCAGCAGCCAAGGTCGGCCTACCCGGGGGCAGCCCCAGCATTTT.

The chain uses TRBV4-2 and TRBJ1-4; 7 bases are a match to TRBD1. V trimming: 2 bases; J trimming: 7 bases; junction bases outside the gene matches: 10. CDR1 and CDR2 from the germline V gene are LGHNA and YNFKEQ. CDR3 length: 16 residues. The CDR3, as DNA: TGTGCCAGCAGCCAAATCTCGACAGGGAGGTCTGAAAAACTGTTTTTT. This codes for CASSQISTGRSEKLFF.